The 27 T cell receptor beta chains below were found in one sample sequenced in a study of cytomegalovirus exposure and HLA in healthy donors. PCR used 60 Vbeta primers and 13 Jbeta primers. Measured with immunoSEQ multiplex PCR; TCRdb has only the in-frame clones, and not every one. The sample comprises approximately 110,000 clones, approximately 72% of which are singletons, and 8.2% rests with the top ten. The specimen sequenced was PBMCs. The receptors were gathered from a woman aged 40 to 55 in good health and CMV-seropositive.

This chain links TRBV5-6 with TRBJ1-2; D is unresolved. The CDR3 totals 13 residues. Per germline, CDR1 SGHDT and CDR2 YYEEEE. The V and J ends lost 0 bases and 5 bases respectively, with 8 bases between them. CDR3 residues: CASSLGSGYGYTF. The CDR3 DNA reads TGTGCCAGCAGCTTGGGATCCGGGTATGGCTACACCTTC.

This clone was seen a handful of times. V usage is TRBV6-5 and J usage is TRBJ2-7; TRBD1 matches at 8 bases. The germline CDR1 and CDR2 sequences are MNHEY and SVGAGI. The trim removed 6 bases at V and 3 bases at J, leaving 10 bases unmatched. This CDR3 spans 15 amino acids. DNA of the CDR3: TGTGCCAGCAGACGACTCTGGACAGGGAACTACGAGCAGTACTTC. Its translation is CASRRLWTGNYEQYF.

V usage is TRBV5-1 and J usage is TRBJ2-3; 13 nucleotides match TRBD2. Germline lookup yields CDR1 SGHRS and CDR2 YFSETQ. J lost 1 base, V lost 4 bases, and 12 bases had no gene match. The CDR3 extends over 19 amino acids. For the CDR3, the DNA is TGCGCCAGCAGCCCGGGACTAGCGGGGCCCCGAGCTGGCACAGATACGCAGTATTTT. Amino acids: CASSPGLAGPRAGTDTQYF.

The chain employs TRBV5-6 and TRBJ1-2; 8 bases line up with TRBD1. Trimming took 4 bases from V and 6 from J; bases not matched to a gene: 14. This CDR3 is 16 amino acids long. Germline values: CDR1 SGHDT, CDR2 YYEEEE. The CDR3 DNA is TGTGCCAGCAGCCCCCTGGCCGGACAGGGAAGAGATGGCTACACCTTC. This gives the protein CASSPLAGQGRDGYTF.

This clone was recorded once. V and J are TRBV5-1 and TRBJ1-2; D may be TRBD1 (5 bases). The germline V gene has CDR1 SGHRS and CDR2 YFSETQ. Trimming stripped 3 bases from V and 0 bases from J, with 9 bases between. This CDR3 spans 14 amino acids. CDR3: CASSSDNPNYGYTF. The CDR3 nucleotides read TGCGCCAGCAGCTCGGACAACCCTAACTATGGCTACACCTTC.

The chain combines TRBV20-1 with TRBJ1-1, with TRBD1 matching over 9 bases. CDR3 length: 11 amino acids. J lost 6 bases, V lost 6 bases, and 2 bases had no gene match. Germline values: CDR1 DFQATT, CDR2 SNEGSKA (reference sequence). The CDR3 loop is CSAGQGPEAFF. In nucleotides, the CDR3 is TGCAGTGCGGGACAGGGACCTGAAGCTTTCTTT.

The CDR3 spells CASRGSTGTVEAFF. For the CDR3, the DNA is TGTGCCAGCCGCGGGTCGACAGGGACGGTTGAAGCTTTCTTT. The chain has TRBV27 and TRBJ1-1, with TRBD1 identical over 7 bases. The V and J ends lost 8 bases and 7 bases, in that order; junction bases with no gene match: 13. CDR1 is MNHEY, CDR2 SMNVEV, per germline (reference sequence). The CDR3 loop spans 14 amino acids.

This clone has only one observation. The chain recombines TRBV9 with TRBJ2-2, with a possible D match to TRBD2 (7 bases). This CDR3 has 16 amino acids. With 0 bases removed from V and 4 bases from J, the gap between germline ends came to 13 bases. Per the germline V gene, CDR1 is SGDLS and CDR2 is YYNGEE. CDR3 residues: CASSVGGGGGTGELFF. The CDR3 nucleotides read TGTGCCAGCAGCGTAGGGGGAGGGGGGGGCACCGGGGAGCTGTTTTTT. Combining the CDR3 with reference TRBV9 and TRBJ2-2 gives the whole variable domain DSGVTQTPKHLITATGQRVTLRCSPRSGDLSVYWYQQSLDQGLQFLIQYYNGEERAKGNILERFSAQQFPDLHSELNLSSLELGDSALYFCASSVGGGGGTGELFFGEGSRLTVL.

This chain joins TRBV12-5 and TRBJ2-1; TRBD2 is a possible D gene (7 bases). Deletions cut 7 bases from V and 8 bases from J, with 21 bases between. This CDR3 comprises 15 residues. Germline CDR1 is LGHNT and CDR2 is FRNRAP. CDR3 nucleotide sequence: TGTGCTAGTGCCCTAGGACTAGTGGGGGGCGATGAGCAGTTCTTC. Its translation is CASALGLVGGDEQFF.

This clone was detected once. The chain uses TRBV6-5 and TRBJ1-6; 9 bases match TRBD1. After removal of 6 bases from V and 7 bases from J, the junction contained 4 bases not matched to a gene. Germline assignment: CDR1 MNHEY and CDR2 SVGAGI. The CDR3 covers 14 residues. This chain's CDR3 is CASRDDRGNSPLHF. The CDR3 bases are TGTGCCAGCAGAGACGACAGGGGGAATTCACCCCTCCACTTT.

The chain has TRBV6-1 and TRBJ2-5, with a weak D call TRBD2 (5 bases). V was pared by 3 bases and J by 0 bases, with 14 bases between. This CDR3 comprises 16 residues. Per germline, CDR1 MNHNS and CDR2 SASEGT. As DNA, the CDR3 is TGTGCCAGCAGTGACCTCCTTAGAGGGAACCAAGAGACCCAGTACTTC. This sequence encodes CASSDLLRGNQETQYF.

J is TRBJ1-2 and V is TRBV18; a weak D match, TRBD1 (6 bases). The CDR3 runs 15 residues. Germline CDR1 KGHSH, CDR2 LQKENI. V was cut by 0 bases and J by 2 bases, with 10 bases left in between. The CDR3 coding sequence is TGTGCCAGCTCACCACCAAAACAGGGCAACTATGGCTACACCTTC. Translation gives CASSPPKQGNYGYTF.

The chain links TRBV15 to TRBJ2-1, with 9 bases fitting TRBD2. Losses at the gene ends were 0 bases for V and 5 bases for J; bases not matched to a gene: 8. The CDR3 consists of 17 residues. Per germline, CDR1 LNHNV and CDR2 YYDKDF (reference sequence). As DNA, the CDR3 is TGTGCCACCAGCAGAGATCCGCTAGCGGGGAGACACAATGAGCAGTTCTTC. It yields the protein CATSRDPLAGRHNEQFF.

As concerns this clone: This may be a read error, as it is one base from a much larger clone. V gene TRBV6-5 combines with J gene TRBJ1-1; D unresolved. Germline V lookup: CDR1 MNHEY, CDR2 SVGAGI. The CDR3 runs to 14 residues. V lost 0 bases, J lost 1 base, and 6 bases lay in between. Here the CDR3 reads CASSYSVRNTEAFF. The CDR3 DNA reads TGTGCCAGCAGTTACTCGGTGAGGAACACTGAAGCTTTCTTT.

This chain's CDR3 is CASSLEGLGGDTQYF. CDR3 nucleotide sequence: TGCGCCAGCAGCTTGGAGGGACTAGGGGGAGATACGCAGTATTTT. This chain links TRBV5-1 with TRBJ2-3; 8 nucleotides match TRBD2. CDR1 is SGHRS, CDR2 YFSETQ, per germline. With 0 bases clipped from V and 5 bases from J, the junction kept 5 bases outside the gene matches. The CDR3 spans 15 residues.

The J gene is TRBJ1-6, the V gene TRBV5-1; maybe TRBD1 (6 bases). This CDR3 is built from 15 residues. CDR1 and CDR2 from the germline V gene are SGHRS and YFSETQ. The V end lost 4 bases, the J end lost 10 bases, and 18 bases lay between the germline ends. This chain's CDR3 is CASSPTQGLGSPLHF. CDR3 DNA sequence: TGCGCCAGCAGCCCCACCCAGGGGTTGGGGTCACCCCTCCACTTT. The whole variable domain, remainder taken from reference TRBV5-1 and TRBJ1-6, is KAGVTQTPRYLIKTRGQQVTLSCSPISGHRSVSWYQQTPGQGLQFLFEYFSETQRNKGNFPGRFSGRQFSNSRSEMNVSTLELGDSALYLCASSPTQGLGSPLHFGNGTRLTVT.

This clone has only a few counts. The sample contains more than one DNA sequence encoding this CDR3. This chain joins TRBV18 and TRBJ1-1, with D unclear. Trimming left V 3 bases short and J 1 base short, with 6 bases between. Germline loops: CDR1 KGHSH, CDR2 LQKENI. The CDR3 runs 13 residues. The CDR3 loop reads CASSPGRNTEAFF. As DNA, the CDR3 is TGTGCCAGCTCACCGGGGAGGAACACTGAAGCTTTCTTT.

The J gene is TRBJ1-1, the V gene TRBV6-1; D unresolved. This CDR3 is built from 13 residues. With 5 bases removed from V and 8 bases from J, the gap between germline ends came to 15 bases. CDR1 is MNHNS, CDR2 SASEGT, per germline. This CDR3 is CASSPLMTGEAFF. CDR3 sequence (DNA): TGTGCCAGCAGTCCCCTGATGACGGGAGAAGCTTTCTTT.

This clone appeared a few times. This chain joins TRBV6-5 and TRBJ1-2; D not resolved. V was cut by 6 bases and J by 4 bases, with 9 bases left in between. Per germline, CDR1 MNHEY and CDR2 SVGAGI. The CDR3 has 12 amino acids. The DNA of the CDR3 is TGTGCCAGCAGCCGGGGAAGCTATGGCTACACCTTC. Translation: CASSRGSYGYTF.

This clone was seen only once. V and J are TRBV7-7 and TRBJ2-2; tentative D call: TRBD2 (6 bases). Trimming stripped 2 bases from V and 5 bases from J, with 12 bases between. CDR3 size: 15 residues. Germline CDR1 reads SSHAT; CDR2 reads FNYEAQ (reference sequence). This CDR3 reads CASSLRGVWTGELFF. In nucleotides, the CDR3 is TGTGCCAGCAGCTTACGCGGGGTATGGACCGGGGAGCTGTTTTTT.

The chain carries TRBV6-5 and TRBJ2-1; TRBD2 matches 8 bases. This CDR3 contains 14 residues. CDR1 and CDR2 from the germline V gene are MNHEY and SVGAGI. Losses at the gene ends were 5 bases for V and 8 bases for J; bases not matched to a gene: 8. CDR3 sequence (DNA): TGTGCCAGCAGTCGTGGGACTAGTTCGGATGAGCAGTTCTTC. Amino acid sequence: CASSRGTSSDEQFF.

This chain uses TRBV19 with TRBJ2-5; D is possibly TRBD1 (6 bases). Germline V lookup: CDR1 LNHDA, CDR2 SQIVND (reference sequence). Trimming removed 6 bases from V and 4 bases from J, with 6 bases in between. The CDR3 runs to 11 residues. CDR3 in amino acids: CASRQGETQYF. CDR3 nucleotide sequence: TGTGCCAGTAGACAGGGAGAGACCCAGTACTTC.

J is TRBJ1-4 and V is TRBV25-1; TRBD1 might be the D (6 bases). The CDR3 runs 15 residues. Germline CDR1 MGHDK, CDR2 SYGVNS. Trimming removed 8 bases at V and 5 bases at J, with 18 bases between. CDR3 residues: CASYITGTLNEKLFF. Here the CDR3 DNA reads TGTGCCAGCTACATCACCGGGACATTAAATGAAAAACTGTTTTTT.

In nucleotides, the CDR3 is TGTGCCAGCTCGCGGGACAGTAAGAACACTGAAGCTTTCTTT. This encodes CASSRDSKNTEAFF. The chain couples TRBV18 to TRBJ1-1, with 7 bases fitting TRBD1. The CDR3 consists of 14 residues. Germline V gene lookup returns CDR1 KGHSH and CDR2 LQKENI. Trimming at V came to 6 bases and at J to 1 base, leaving 5 bases not matched to a gene.

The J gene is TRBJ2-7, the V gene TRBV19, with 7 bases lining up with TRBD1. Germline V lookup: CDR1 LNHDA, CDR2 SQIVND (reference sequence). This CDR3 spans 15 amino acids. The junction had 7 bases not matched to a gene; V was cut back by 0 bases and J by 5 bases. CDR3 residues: CASSIDSTGIHEQYF. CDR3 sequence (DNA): TGTGCCAGTAGTATAGATTCGACAGGGATCCACGAGCAGTACTTC.

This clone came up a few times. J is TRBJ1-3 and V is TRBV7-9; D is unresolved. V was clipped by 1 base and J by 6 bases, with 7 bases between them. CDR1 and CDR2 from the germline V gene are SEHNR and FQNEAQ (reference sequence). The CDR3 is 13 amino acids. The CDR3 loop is CASSLEVANTIYF. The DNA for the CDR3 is TGTGCCAGCAGCTTAGAAGTAGCAAACACCATATATTTT.

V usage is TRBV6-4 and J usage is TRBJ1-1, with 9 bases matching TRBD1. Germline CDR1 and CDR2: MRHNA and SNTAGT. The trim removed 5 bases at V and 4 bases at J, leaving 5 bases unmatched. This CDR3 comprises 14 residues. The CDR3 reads CASSSTGQGTEAFF. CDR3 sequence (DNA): TGTGCCAGCAGTTCCACGGGACAGGGCACTGAAGCTTTCTTT.